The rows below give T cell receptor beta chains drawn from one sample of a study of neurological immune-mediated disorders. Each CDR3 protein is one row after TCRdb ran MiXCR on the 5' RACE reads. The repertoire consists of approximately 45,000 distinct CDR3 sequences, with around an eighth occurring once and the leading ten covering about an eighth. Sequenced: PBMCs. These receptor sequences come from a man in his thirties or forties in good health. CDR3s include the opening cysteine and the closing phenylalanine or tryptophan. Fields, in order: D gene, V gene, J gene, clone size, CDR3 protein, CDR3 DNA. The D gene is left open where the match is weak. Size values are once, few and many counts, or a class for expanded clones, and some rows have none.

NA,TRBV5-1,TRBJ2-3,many,CASSPTFDTQYF,TGCGCCAGCAGTCCCACTTTTGATACGCAGTATTTT
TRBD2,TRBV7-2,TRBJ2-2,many,CASSSSGGNTGELFF,TGTGCCAGCAGCTCTAGCGGGGGAAACACCGGGGAGCTGTTTTTT
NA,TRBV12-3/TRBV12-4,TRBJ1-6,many,CASRSDRSRNSPLHF,TGTGCCAGCAGGTCCGACAGGAGCCGAAATTCACCCCTCCACTTT
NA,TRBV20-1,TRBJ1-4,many,CSARDLSQVEKLFF,TGCAGTGCTAGAGATCTAAGTCAGGTCGAAAAACTGTTTTTT
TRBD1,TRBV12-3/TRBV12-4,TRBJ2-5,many,CASSTGTGVYQETQYF,TGTGCCAGCAGTACCGGGACAGGGGTGTACCAAGAGACCCAGTACTTC
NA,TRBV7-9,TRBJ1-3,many,CASEDKGTRNF,TGTGCCAGCGAGGACAAGGGGACACGGAATTTT
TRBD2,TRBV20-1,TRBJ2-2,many,CSAPLAGGPDTGELFF,TGCAGTGCTCCCCTAGCGGGAGGGCCTGACACCGGGGAGCTGTTTTTT
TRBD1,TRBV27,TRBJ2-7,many,CASSFRGQGANEQYF,TGTGCCAGCAGTTTTAGAGGACAGGGGGCGAACGAGCAGTACTTC
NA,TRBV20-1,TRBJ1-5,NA,CISSRTVQHF,TGCATTTCTAGTCGTACAGTCCAGCATTTT
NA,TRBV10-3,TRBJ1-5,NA,CAATQAAGLLQPQHF,TGTGCCGCTACTCAAGCGGCAGGGTTGCTTCAGCCCCAGCATTTT
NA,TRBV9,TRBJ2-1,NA,CASSVGLKLLYEQFF,TGTGCCAGCAGCGTAGGACTAAAGCTTTTATATGAGCAGTTCTTC
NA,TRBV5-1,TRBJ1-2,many,CASSLQTGNYGYTF,TGCGCCAGCAGCTTGCAAACAGGGAACTATGGCTACACCTTC
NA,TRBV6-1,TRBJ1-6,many,CASSERGSPLHF,TGTGCCAGCAGTGAACGAGGTTCACCCCTCCACTTT
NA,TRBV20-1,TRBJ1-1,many,CSARGQLDTEAFF,TGCAGTGCCCGAGGCCAGTTGGACACTGAAGCTTTCTTT
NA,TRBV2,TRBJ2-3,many,CASGRVGNTDTQYF,TGTGCCAGCGGTAGGGTGGGTAACACAGATACGCAGTATTTT
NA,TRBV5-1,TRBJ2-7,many,CASSAGRDGGNYEQYF,TGCGCCAGCAGCGCCGGCCGGGACGGAGGAAACTACGAGCAGTACTTC
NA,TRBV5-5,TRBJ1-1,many,CASSRLSGADTEAFF,TGTGCCAGCAGCCGGTTATCGGGGGCGGACACTGAAGCTTTCTTT
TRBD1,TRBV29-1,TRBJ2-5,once,CSVEGWDRAPKTQYF,TGCAGCGTTGAAGGGTGGGACAGGGCGCCCAAGACCCAGTACTTC
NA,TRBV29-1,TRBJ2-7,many,CSVEFGGHGEQYF,TGCAGCGTTGAATTCGGGGGGCACGGCGAGCAGTACTTC
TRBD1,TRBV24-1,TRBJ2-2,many,CATSDWGTGSGELFF,TGTGCCACCAGCGATTGGGGGACAGGGTCCGGGGAGCTGTTTTTT